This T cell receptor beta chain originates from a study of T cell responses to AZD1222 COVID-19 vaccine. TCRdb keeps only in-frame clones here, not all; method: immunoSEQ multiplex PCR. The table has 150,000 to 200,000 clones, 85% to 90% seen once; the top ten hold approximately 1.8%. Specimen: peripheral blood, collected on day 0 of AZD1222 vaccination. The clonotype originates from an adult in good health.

CDR3 in amino acids: CASRMGDRNTEAFF. CDR3 sequence (DNA): TGTGCCAGTAGGATGGGGGACCGGAACACTGAAGCTTTCTTT. This sequence joins TRBV19 and TRBJ1-1; D possibly corresponds to TRBD1 (5 bases). CDR3 length: 14 residues. Germline lookup yields CDR1 LNHDA and CDR2 SQIVND (reference sequence). V lost 6 bases to trimming and J lost 1 base, with 12 bases between them.